The T cell receptor beta chain described here comes from a study of cytomegalovirus exposure and HLA in healthy donors (TCRdb year 2017). About the full investigation: According to an earlier analysis of several hundred of the donors, 150 million to 200 million T cells yielded some 120 million unique TCR beta sequences and 276 Gb of sequence data. A separate validation cohort of 100 to 150 different subjects was used in addition to the approximately 670-subject first cohort. In the later analysis, no new phenotypic data were used to find candidate immune exposures; instead, reliance was placed on TCR beta sequences and their occurrence across donors. Of the 300 to 450 genotyped donors, over 70% fell in the genetic ancestry cluster associated with self-reported Caucasian donors. Among about 410 genotyped donors of the cohort, an average of roughly 230,000 unique TCR beta nucleotide sequences was sequenced per donor, of which 15% to 20% were non-productive. Typing coverage differed by locus: A, B, C, DRB1 and DQB1 were typed in roughly 629-640 donors, DQA1 in approximately 520, DPA1 in around 600, and DPB1 in just under 480. High-throughput TCR immunosequencing, statistical association of individual TCRs with disease status, and machine learning were combined to predict cytomegalovirus infection status. HLA typing covered class I and class II loci at four-digit resolution. An earlier analysis of 500 to 650 of the donors applied high-throughput TCR beta sequencing to assess whether each TCR beta V gene segment acted as functional or pseudogenic. The study profiled the T cell repertoires of 500 to 800 subjects by immunosequencing and related them to cytomegalovirus serostatus. All discovery cohort repertoires had been generated using a single sequencing platform. The study aimed to test whether signatures of past pathogen exposure could be identified by cataloging public T cell receptors. An early release that covered approximately 600 HLA-typed donors contained around 300 gigabases of sequencing data and approximately 85 million unique TCR sequences. Donor age, sex, ethnicity and CMV serostatus were collected together with the repertoire data. Five DR-DQ haplotypes were treated as single units for association and clustering because of strong linkage in the cohort. A later analysis re-examined previously published TCR beta repertoires from several hundred donors and added high-resolution HLA genotyping to investigate patterns of TCR occurrence. Genome-wide SNP genotypes for about 55% of the roughly 670 donors were used in a later genetic analysis, which treated that subset as a discovery cohort. Study-level results and caveats: Some 16 rarely observed V segments, including chromosome 9 orphons, were excluded from the earlier analysis of about 600 of the donors because counts were too low. According to a later analysis, TCR association rates differed among HLA loci, with DRB1 alleles showing the most associated TCRs and HLA-C alleles showing the fewest. A group of highly shared sequence variants was considered likely to be a technical artifact of the sequencing pipeline. When HLA alleles, especially DR and DQ, strongly co-occurred, TCR associations were difficult to assign to individual alleles. In vitro tests confirmed that three of the cytomegalovirus-associated TCR beta chains recognize cytomegalovirus antigens. V-gene and J-gene trimming of TCR beta chains was associated with a missense DCLRE1C variant in a later genetic analysis, and the association was replicated in an independent cohort. According to the authors, the approach could potentially be generalized to other disease states and immunological phenotypes. Correlated functional status among segregating V segments might reflect linkage disequilibrium, but an unknown experimental factor could not be ruled out. Roughly uniform sequencing depth across donors was assumed in presence/absence analyses, although this assumption may not hold. Some IMGT-functional V segments, including TRBV6-2 and TRBV6-3, could not be told apart with the 87-base-pair reads, so those segments were excluded. The study gave a list of roughly 150 TCR beta chains associated with cytomegalovirus. An earlier analysis of roughly 570 of the donors showed that most TCR beta V segments appeared in productive rearrangements either about 87% or about 30% of the time, which broadly matched IMGT annotations. Compared with the roughly 710-donor mean, donors in an Asian-associated ancestry cluster had fewer N-insertions in productive TCRs, according to a later genetic analysis. A later analysis found that most CMV-associated TCR beta chains appeared HLA-restricted, with HLA associations seemingly driven largely by CMV exposure. According to a later analysis, parvovirus B19, influenza, CMV and Epstein-Barr virus appeared linked to several top co-occurrence clusters. Because some donors lacked HLA typing at each locus, the association tests relied only on the typed subset. Specific HLA alleles were associated with 15,000 to 20,000 TCR beta sequences at a false discovery rate of 0.05 in a later analysis. A further reported finding was that TCR beta sequences accurately predicted the HLA-A and HLA-B alleles for most subjects in the first cohort. CMV serostatus was the only immune exposure information available for the cohort. This cohort had only TCR beta chains sequenced, and the lack of alpha or paired-chain data limited which features could be detected. A later analysis found that HLA-associated TCR beta chains were more clonally expanded and had lower generation probabilities than equally common non-associated chains. In both the original and validation cohorts, the classifier was reported to diagnose cytomegalovirus status with high specificity and sensitivity. Across donors, most TCR sequences were observed very rarely, whereas some public TCRs were present in many individuals.

The library was produced with the immunoSEQ multiplex PCR assay. A mixture of 60 forward primers for TCR Vbeta segments and 13 reverse primers for TCR Jbeta segments was used in the multiplex PCR. A multiplex PCR assay on genomic DNA amplified the CDR3 region of rearranged TCR beta genes. The amplified TCR beta libraries were sequenced on the Illumina HiSeq System as 87-base-pair reads. The authors' analysis ran thus. A later analysis counted tens of millions of unique TCR beta chains across the 666 repertoires, and 9 million to 14 million of these chains were shared by at least two donors. Raw reads were error-corrected and collapsed into unique sequences by a nearest-neighbor algorithm in which closely related sequences were merged to remove PCR and sequencing errors. Alignment of CDR3 sequences to IMGT reference sequences was used to assign V, D and J gene segments. For a sequence to be retained, a match of at least six nucleotides to both a V gene segment and a J gene segment was required. A rearrangement counted as productive if the CDR3 had no stop codons and remained in frame with V and J, and every other rearrangement counted as non-productive. Following IMGT convention, CDR3 was defined as the stretch from the second conserved V-encoded cysteine to the conserved J-encoded phenylalanine. In an earlier analysis of around 570 of the donors, sequences lacking an unambiguous match to a single V gene segment were excluded. In an earlier analysis of approximately 590 of the donors, V segments were called functional above 56.7% productive rearrangements and were called segregating when the between-donor standard deviation exceeded 5%. A statistical classification framework was built for diagnosing cytomegalovirus status from the catalog of TCR beta chain sequences. V and J gene assignment, in a later analysis, came from comparing TCR nucleotide sequences with IMGT/GENE-DB human TR gene sequences. A later analysis assigned CDR3 sequences and most-parsimonious VDJ recombination scenarios with the TCRdist pipeline. A later analysis defined each TCR beta chain by its CDR3 amino acid sequence plus V-gene family, and excluded reads lacking a unique V-gene family. A later analysis removed roughly 590 highly shared, low-generation-probability nucleotide sequences to deal with suspected cross-contamination and a sequencing artifact. A later analysis calculated a clonal expansion index for each public chain from normalized within-repertoire ranks of inferred template counts. A later analysis computed generation probabilities with a VDJ recombination model fitted to out-of-frame rearrangements, and checked the results against IGoR. Hypergeometric tests were used in a later analysis to score TCR-TCR, TCR-HLA and TCR-CMV co-occurrence, with a repertoire-size bias correction applied to the TCR pairs. False discovery rates were estimated in a later analysis by permuting HLA or CMV assignments 20 times. In a later analysis, co-occurring TCRs were grouped with DBSCAN, and TCRdist sequence similarity was added when clustering was performed within HLA-allele-positive subsets. For co-occurrence clustering, repertoires with fewer than 30,000 or more than 120,000 public chains were excluded, along with roughly 5 repertoires with anomalous nucleotide sharing. TCRdb mirrors the immuneACCESS table, restricted to in-frame sequences. Some clones are absent from its copies; in checked studies, under half trace to an unresolved V gene, and the reason for the others is unknown. The V and J calls and clone size are taken from that table; D and trimming were inferred from the DNA. This sample has under 200,000 clones in its table, and around 80% of those were observed once. The biggest ten clones account for 1.7% of the sample.

The cohort comprised 670 or so healthy bone marrow donors. At the time of sampling, every cohort member was nominally healthy, though immune exposures that went unrecorded were likely present. The donor tested CMV seronegative and was one of the 352 seronegative cohort members. Every donor gave a peripheral blood sample, and the peripheral blood mononuclear cells from that sample were used for TCR beta sequencing. Genomic DNA was extracted from the blood cell samples with the Qiagen DNeasy Blood Extraction Kit. A note on this clone: This receptor's antigen is unknown. The input lacks base qualities; no much larger clone sits a single base away.

The CDR3 goes from the cysteine to the phenylalanine over 16 residues. Left in the record is the CDR3 DNA by itself, 48 bases read in frame from the first base. Sequences LNHDA (CDR1) and SQIVND (CDR2) are obtained from the germline V gene (reference sequence). Sequences were obtained from PBMCs. Rearrangement joined TRBV19 to TRBJ2-5; TRBD1 aligns with 9 central bases. The end of the DNA fits TRBJ2-7 better, so the J call may be wrong. The TCR sequence derives from a woman younger than 35 in good health and CMV-seronegative. The CDR3: CASSIDNRGLSYEQYF. Here is the DNA: TGTGCCAGTAGTATAGATAACAGGGGGCTGTCCTACGAGCAGTACTTC.